Here is one T cell receptor beta chain with its context. The sample comes from a study of blood T cells in healthy people across ages. The V end lost 0 bases, the J end lost 6 bases, and 11 bases lay between the germline ends. Germline lookup yields CDR1 DFQATT and CDR2 SNEGSKA (reference sequence). There are 13 residues in the CDR3. It was with a sample-barcoded 5' primer and a J-beta primer mix that a second PCR of roughly 7 to 12 cycles was run. In TCRdb, the 5' RACE reads were re-called with MiXCR into one record per CDR3 protein. This sample yields 700,000 to 900,000 distinct CDR3 sequences, of which roughly 24% are seen a single time; around 3% belongs to the top ten. These same data were also listed under a study on T cells of mothers and their children. In that study: A few healthy Caucasian mothers, along with their six children, were the donors. Reads recorded for TCR beta CDR3 numbered over 8.5 million per mother and roughly 2.7 million per child. Persistent microchimeric T cell clones were sought, and none were detected.

This clonotype was sampled from a boy aged 10-17 years in good health. The material sequenced was blood. The chain links TRBV20-1 to TRBJ1-2, with a possible D match to TRBD1 (6 bases). CDR3 sequence reads: CSARDTGANGYTF. The CDR3 coding sequence is TGCAGTGCTAGAGATACGGGGGCAAATGGCTACACCTTC.